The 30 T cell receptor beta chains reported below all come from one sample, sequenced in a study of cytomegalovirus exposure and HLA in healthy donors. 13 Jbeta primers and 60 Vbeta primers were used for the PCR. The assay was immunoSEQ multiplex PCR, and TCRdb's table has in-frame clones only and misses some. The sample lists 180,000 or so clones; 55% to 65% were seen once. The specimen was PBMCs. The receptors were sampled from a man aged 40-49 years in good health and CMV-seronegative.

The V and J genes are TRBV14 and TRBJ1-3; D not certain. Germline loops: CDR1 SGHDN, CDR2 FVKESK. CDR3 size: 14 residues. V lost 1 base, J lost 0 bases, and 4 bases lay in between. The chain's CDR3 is CASSQGYSGNTIYF. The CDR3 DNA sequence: TGTGCCAGCAGCCAAGGCTACTCTGGAAACACCATATATTTT. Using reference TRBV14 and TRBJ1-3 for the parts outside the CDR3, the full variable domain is EAGVTQFPSHSVIEKGQTVTLRCDPISGHDNLYWYRRVMGKEIKFLLHFVKESKQDESGMPNNRFLAERTGGTYSTLKVQPAELEDSGVYFCASSQGYSGNTIYFGEGSWLTVV.

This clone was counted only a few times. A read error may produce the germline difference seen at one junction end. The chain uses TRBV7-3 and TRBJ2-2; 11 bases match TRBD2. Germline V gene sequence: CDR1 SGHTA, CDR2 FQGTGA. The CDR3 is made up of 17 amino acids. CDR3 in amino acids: CASSWIAGGSKTGELFF. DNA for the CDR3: TGTGCCAGCAGCTGGATAGCGGGAGGGTCGAAAACCGGGGAGCTGTTTTTT.

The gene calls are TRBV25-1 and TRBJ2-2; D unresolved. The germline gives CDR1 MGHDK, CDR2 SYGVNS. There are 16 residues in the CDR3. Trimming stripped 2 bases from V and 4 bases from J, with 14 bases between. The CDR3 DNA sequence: TGTGCCAGCAGTGAAGGGCTCTCTTGGTCCACCGGGGAGCTGTTTTTT. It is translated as CASSEGLSWSTGELFF.

This CDR3 reads CASSTTGVVGYTF. The CDR3 DNA is TGTGCCAGCAGCACGACAGGGGTGGTTGGCTACACCTTC. The chain combines TRBV7-9 with TRBJ1-2; 8 bases agree with TRBD1. From germline, CDR1 is SEHNR and CDR2 FQNEAQ (reference sequence). The CDR3 totals 13 residues. The trim removed 5 bases at V and 7 bases at J, leaving 6 bases unmatched.

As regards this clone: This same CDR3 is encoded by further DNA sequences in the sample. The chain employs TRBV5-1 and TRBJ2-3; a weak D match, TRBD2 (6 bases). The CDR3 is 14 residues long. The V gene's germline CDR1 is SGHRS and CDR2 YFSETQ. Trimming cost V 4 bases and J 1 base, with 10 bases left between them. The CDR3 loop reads CASSPGTRTDTQYF. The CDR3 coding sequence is TGCGCCAGCAGCCCCGGGACTCGCACAGATACGCAGTATTTT.

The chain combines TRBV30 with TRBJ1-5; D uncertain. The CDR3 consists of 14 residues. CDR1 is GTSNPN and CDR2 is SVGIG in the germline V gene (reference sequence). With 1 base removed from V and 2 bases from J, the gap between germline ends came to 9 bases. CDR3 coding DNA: TGTGCCTGGAGTGCGAGCCAGGGCAATCAGCCCCAGCATTTT. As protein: CAWSASQGNQPQHF.

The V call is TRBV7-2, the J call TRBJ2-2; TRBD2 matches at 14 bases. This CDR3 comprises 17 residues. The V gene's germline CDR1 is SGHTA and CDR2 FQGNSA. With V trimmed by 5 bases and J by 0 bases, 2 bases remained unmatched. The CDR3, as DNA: TGTGCCAGCAGCAAGACTAGCGGGAGGGCGAACACCGGGGAGCTGTTTTTT. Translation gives CASSKTSGRANTGELFF.

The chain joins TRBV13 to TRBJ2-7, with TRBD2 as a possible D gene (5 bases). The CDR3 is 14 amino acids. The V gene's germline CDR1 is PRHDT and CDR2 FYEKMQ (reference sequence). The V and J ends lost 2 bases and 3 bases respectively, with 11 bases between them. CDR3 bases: TGTGCCAGCAGCTTACCAGGTGGGAGCTACGAGCAGTACTTC. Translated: CASSLPGGSYEQYF.

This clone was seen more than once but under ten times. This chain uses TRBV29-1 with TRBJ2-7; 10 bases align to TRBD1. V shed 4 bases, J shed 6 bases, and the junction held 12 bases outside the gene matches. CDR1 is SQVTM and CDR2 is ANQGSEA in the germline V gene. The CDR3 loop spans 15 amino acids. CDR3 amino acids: CSVVMATGGWGEQYF. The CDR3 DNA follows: TGCAGCGTTGTTATGGCGACAGGGGGCTGGGGCGAGCAGTACTTC.

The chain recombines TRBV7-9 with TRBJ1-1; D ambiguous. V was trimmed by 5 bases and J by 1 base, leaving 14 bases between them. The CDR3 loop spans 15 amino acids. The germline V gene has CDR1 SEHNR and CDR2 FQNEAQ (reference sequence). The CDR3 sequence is CASSTSLFPNTEAFF. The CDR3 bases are TGTGCCAGCAGCACTAGCCTCTTCCCGAACACTGAAGCTTTCTTT.

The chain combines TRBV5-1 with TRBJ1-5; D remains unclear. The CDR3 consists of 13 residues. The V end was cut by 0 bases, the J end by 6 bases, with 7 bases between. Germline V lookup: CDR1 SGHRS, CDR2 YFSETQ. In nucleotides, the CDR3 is TGCGCCAGCAGCTTGGACAGATTTCAGCCCCAGCATTTT. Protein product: CASSLDRFQPQHF.

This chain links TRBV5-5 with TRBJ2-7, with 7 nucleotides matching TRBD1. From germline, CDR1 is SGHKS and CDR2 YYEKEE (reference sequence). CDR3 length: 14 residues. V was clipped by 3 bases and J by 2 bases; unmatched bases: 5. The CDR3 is CASSSGQLAYEQYF. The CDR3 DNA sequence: TGTGCCAGCAGCTCGGGACAGTTAGCCTACGAGCAGTACTTC. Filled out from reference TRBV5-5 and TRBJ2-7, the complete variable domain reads DAGVTQSPTHLIKTRGQQVTLRCSPISGHKSVSWYQQVLGQGPQFIFQYYEKEERGRGNFPDRFSARQFPNYSSELNVNALLLGDSALYLCASSSGQLAYEQYFGPGTRLTVT.

This CDR3 is CASSPAPGFIQETQYF. CDR3 nucleotides: TGTGCCAGCAGCCCGGCCCCGGGGTTTATCCAAGAGACCCAGTACTTC. The chain links TRBV5-6 to TRBJ2-5, with D possibly being TRBD2 (5 bases). V was cut by 4 bases and J by 1 base, with 17 bases left in between. Germline V lookup: CDR1 SGHDT, CDR2 YYEEEE. This CDR3 has 16 residues.

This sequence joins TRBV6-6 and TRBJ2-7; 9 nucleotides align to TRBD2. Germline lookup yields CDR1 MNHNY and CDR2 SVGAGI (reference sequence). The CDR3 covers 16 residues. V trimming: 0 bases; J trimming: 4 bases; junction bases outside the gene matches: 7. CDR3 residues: CASSYSSTSGFYEQYF. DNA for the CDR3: TGTGCCAGCAGTTACTCGAGTACTAGCGGGTTTTACGAGCAGTACTTC.

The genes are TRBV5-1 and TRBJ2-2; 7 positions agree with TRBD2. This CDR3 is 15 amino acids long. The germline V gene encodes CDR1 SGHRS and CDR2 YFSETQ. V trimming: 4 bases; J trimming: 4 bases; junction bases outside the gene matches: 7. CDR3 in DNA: TGCGCCAGCAGCCCACGCGGGAGTGGCACCGGGGAGCTGTTTTTT. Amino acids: CASSPRGSGTGELFF. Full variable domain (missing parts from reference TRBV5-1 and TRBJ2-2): KAGVTQTPRYLIKTRGQQVTLSCSPISGHRSVSWYQQTPGQGLQFLFEYFSETQRNKGNFPGRFSGRQFSNSRSEMNVSTLELGDSALYLCASSPRGSGTGELFFGEGSRLTVL.

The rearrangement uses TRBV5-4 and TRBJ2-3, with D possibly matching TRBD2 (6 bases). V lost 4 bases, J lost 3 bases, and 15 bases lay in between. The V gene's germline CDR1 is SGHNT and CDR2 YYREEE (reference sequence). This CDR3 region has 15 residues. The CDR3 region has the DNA TGTGCCAGCAGCCCGGGGGTAGCGGCAACAGATACGCAGTATTTT. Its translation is CASSPGVAATDTQYF.

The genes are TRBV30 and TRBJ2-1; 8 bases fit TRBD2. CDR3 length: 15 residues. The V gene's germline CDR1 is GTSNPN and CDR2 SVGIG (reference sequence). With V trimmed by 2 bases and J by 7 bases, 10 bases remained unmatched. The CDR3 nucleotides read TGTGCCTGGAGTTTTTCGGGGGGGCCATATAATGAGCAGTTCTTC. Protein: CAWSFSGGPYNEQFF.

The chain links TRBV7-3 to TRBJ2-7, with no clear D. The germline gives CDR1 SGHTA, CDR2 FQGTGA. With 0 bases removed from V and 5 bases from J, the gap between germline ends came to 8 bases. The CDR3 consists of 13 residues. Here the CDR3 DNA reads TGTGCCAGCAGCTTAACTCTAGAACACGAGCAGTACTTC. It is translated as CASSLTLEHEQYF.

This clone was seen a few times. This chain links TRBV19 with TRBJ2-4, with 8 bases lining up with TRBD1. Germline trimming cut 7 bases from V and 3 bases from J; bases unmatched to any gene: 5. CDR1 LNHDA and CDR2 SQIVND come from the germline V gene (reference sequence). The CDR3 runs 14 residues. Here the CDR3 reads CASTQGADKNIQYF. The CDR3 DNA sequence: TGTGCCAGTACCCAGGGGGCGGACAAAAACATTCAGTACTTC. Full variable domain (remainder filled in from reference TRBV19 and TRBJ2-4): DGGITQSPKYLFRKEGQNVTLSCEQNLNHDAMYWYRQDPGQGLRLIYYSQIVNDFQKGDIAEGYSVSREKKESFPLTVTSAQKNPTAFYLCASTQGADKNIQYFGAGTRLSVL.

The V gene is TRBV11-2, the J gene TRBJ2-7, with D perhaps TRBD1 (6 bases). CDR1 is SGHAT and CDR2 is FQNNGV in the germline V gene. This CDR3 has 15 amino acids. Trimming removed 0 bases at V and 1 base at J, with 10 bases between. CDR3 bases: TGTGCCAGCAGCTTAGATTTGGACAGTTCCTACGAGCAGTACTTC. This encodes CASSLDLDSSYEQYF. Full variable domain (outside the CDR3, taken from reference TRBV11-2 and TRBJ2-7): EAGVAQSPRYKIIEKRQSVAFWCNPISGHATLYWYQQILGQGPKLLIQFQNNGVVDDSQLPKDRFSAERLKGVDSTLKIQPAKLEDSAVYLCASSLDLDSSYEQYFGPGTRLTVT.

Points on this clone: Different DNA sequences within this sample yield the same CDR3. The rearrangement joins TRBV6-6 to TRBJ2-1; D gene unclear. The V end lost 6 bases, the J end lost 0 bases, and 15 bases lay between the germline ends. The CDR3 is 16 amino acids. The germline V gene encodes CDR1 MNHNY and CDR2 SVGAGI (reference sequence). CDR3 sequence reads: CASRAGATSSYNEQFF. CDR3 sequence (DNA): TGTGCCAGCAGGGCAGGCGCGACGAGCTCCTACAATGAGCAGTTCTTC.

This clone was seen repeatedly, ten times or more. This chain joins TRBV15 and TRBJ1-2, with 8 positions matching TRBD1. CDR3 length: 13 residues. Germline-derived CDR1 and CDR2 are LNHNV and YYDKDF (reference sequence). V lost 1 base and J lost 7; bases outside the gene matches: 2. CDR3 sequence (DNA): TGTGCCACCAGCAGAGTGACAGGGGTTGGCTACACCTTC. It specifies CATSRVTGVGYTF.

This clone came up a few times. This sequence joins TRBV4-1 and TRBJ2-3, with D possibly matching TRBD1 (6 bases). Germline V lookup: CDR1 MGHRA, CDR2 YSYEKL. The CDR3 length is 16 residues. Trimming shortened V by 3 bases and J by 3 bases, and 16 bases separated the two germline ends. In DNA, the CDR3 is TGCGCCAGCAGCCAGTCACAGGGAAGTAGGACAGATACGCAGTATTTT. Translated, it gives CASSQSQGSRTDTQYF.

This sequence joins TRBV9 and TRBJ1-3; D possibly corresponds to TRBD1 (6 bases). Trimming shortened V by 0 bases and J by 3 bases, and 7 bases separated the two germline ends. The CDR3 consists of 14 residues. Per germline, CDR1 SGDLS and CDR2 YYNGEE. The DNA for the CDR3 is TGTGCCAGCAGCGTAGAAGGGGGTGGAAACACCATATATTTT. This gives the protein CASSVEGGGNTIYF.

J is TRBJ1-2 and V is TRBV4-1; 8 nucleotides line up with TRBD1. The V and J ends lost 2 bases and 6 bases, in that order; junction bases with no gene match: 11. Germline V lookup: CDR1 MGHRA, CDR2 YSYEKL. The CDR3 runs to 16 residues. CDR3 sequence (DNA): TGCGCCAGCAGCCAACCTCGGACAGGGAAGGAGGATGGCTACACCTTC. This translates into CASSQPRTGKEDGYTF.

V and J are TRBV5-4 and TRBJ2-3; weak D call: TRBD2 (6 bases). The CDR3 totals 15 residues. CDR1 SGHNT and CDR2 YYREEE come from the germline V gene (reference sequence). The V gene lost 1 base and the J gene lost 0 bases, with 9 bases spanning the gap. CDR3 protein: CASSLPTRSTDTQYF. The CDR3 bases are TGTGCCAGCAGCTTGCCGACTAGGAGCACAGATACGCAGTATTTT.

The CDR3 sequence: CASSLDGRGNEQFF. Written as DNA, the CDR3 is TGTGCCAGCAGTTTGGATGGGAGGGGCAATGAGCAGTTCTTC. The chain combines TRBV27 with TRBJ2-1, with 7 bases aligning to TRBD2. Per the germline V gene, CDR1 is MNHEY and CDR2 is SMNVEV (reference sequence). The CDR3 spans 14 residues. The V and J ends lost 3 bases and 6 bases, in that order; junction bases with no gene match: 5.

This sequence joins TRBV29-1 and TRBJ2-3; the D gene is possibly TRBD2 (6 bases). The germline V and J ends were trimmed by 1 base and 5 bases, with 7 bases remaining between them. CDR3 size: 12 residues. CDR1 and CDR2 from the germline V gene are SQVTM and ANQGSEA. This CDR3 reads CSVEVGGDTQYF. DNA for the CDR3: TGCAGCGTTGAAGTGGGGGGAGATACGCAGTATTTT.

CDR3 in amino acids: CASSLAPSGGGETQYF. Here the CDR3 DNA reads TGCGCCAGCAGCTTGGCCCCTAGCGGGGGAGGAGAGACCCAGTACTTC. The chain joins TRBV5-1 to TRBJ2-5; 10 bases line up with TRBD2. Germline CDR1 SGHRS, CDR2 YFSETQ. After removal of 0 bases from V and 4 bases from J, the junction contained 6 bases not matched to a gene. This CDR3 region has 16 residues. Supplemented by reference TRBV5-1 and TRBJ2-5, the full variable domain reads KAGVTQTPRYLIKTRGQQVTLSCSPISGHRSVSWYQQTPGQGLQFLFEYFSETQRNKGNFPGRFSGRQFSNSRSEMNVSTLELGDSALYLCASSLAPSGGGETQYFGPGTRLLVL.

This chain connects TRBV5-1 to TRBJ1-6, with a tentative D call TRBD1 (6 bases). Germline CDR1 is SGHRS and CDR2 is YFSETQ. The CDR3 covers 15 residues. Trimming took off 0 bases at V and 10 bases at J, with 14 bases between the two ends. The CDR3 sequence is CASSLALTGGSPLHF. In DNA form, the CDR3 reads TGCGCCAGCAGCTTGGCCCTGACAGGTGGGTCACCCCTCCACTTT.